This is a list of T cell receptor beta chains from one sample in a study of T cell repertoires in cytomegalovirus infection. Their cognate antigens are unknown. One entry per CDR3 protein, called by TCRdb with MiXCR from the reads. Here the sample spans hundreds of thousands of distinct CDR3 sequences, 31% being singletons. Sequencing was performed on cultured CD8+ T cells from PBMCs, taken from culture after CMV antigen stimulation. These receptors all stem from a human donor in good health (CMV status not recorded). Some clones in this sample may be carry-over from other donors' samples. The CDR3 runs from the conserved cysteine through the conserved F or W. A D gene is named only where the DNA matches it firmly. The listing skips clone size in some rows; elsewhere it reads once, few, many or a size class.

>TRBV2|TRBJ2-7|TRBD2|-
TGTGCCAGCAGGCCTAGCGGGGACTACGAGCAGTACTTC
CASRPSGDYEQYF
>TRBV14|TRBJ1-1|-|-
TGTGCCAGCAGCCCTCAAAGGATCATGAACACTGAAGCTTTCTTT
CASSPQRIMNTEAFF
>TRBV7-2|TRBJ2-6|-|many
TGTGCCAGCAGCACTATCCTAGGGGACGGGGCCAACGTCCTGACTTTC
CASSTILGDGANVLTF
>TRBV20-1|TRBJ1-5|-|-
TGCAGTGCTAAACCACTTGAAAAGGCCCAGCATTTT
CSAKPLEKAQHF
>TRBV7-3|TRBJ2-2|TRBD2|-
TGTGCCAGCAGCCTCCGGGGGGGTTACACCGGGGAGCTGTTTTTT
CASSLRGGYTGELFF
>TRBV6-5|TRBJ2-3|-|-
TGTGCCAGCAGTTATTCCTCCTCGGGAACAGATACGCAGTATTTT
CASSYSSSGTDTQYF
>TRBV4-2|TRBJ2-5|-|few
TGTGCCAGCAGCCAAGATCTCCCATCTCTTTTACATGGGGAGACCCAGTACTTC
CASSQDLPSLLHGETQYF
>TRBV12-3/TRBV12-4|TRBJ2-2|-|many
TGTGCCAGCAGTATATCGAGTGGCACCGGGGAGCTGTTTTTT
CASSISSGTGELFF
>TRBV19|TRBJ1-5|-|-
TGTGCCAGTAGTATAAAGGGGGGGAGCAATCAGCCCCAGCATTTT
CASSIKGGSNQPQHF
>TRBV4-1|TRBJ1-5|-|few
TGCGCCAGCAGCCAAGTTGTCATTAGCAATCAGCCCCAGCATTTT
CASSQVVISNQPQHF
>TRBV5-5|TRBJ2-3|-|few
TGTGCCAGCAGCTTAACAGACCAGGGCACAGATACGCAGTATTTT
CASSLTDQGTDTQYF
>TRBV7-3|TRBJ2-5|TRBD1|few
TGTGCCAGCAGCTTAAATGGTCCTGCAGGGGGAGAGACCCAGTACTTC
CASSLNGPAGGETQYF
>TRBV6-5|TRBJ2-7|TRBD1|-
TGTGCCAGCAGTTACTCGGGACAGGCGCCCTACGAGCAGTACTTC
CASSYSGQAPYEQYF
>TRBV12-3/TRBV12-4|TRBJ1-5|-|many
TGTGCCAGCAGTCCAACAGATAGCAATCAGCCCCAGCATTTT
CASSPTDSNQPQHF
>TRBV19|TRBJ2-3|TRBD1|few
TGTGCCAGTAGTATAACAGGGGGCTATAGCACAGATACGCAGTATTTT
CASSITGGYSTDTQYF